What follows describes a single T cell receptor (beta chain). The repertoire was sequenced with immunoSEQ multiplex PCR; TCRdb's copy has only in-frame clones and lacks some. The sample carries about 75,000 clones, about 91% recorded once. This sample is part of a study of T cell responses to AZD1222 COVID-19 vaccine. CDR1 MGHDK and CDR2 SYGVNS come from the germline V gene. There are 13 residues in the CDR3. With 4 bases removed from V and 4 bases from J, the gap between germline ends came to 5 bases. The sequence was obtained from an adult who received the MenACWY meningococcal vaccine as a control. J is TRBJ1-6 and V is TRBV25-1; D is unresolved. The starting material was peripheral blood, obtained 28 days after the second dose of the MenACWY control vaccine. Written as DNA, the CDR3 is TGTGCCAGCAGTGCCAGGTATAATTCACCCCTCCACTTT. Translation gives CASSARYNSPLHF.